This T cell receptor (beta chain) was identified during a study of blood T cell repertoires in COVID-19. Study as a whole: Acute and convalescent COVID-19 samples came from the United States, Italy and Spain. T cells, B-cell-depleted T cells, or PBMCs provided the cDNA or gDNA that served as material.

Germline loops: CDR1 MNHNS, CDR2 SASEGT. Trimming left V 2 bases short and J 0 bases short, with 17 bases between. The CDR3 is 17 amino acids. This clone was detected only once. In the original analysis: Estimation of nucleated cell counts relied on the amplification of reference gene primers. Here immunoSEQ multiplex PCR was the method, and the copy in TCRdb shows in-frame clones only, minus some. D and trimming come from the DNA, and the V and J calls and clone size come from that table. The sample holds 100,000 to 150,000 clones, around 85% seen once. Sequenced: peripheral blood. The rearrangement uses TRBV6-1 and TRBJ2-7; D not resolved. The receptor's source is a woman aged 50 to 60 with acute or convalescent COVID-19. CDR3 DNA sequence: TGTGCCAGCAGTGAAACCCCTGGCCATGTATACTCCTACGAGCAGTACTTC. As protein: CASSETPGHVYSYEQYF.